This section outlines one T cell receptor (beta chain) sequence together with its context. The antigen is undetermined. This record belongs to a study of shared clonotypes between healthy human individuals. Unmatched junction bases numbered 5, after V lost 1 base and J lost 8 bases. This CDR3 has 16 amino acids. Germline lookup yields CDR1 LGHNA and CDR2 YNFKEQ. The study's findings and limits: Non-shared clonotypes had lower generation probabilities than clonotypes shared by all four sorted-subset donors.

Naive CD8 cells lacked CD45RO and underwent positive selection for CCR7, leaving out terminally differentiated effector memory CD45RA+ cells. Donors were Caucasian adults residing in Nashville, Tennessee, USA. Libraries were prepared by immunoSEQ multiplex PCR; TCRdb keeps only in-frame clonotypes and omits some of them. Of more than 2 million clones in the sample, just over 90% were seen once. The clonotype comes from a man aged 18 to 30 in good health. Some clones in this sample may be carry-over from other donors' samples. What was sequenced was naive CD8+ T cells from PBMCs. The chain links TRBV4-2 to TRBJ2-1, with TRBD2 identical over 13 bases. CDR3: CASSQVGLAGLDEQFF. CDR3 sequence (DNA): TGTGCCAGCAGCCAAGTGGGACTAGCGGGATTAGATGAGCAGTTCTTC.